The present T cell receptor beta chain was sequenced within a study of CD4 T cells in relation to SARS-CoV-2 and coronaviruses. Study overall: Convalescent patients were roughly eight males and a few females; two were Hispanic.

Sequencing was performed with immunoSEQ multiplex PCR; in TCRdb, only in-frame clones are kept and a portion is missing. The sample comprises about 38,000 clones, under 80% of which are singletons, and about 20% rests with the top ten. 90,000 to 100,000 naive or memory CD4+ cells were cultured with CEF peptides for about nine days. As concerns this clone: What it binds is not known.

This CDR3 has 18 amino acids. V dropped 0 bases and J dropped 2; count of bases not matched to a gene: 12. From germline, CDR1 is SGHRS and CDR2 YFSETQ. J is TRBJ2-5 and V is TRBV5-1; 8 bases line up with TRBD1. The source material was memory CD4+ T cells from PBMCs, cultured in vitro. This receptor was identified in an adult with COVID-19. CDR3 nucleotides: TGCGCCAGCAGCTTGGGCAGGGGGCTATCTATCAGGCAAGAGACCCAGTACTTC. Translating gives CASSLGRGLSIRQETQYF.